The entry below describes one T cell receptor (beta chain). The antigen remains unidentified. The method was immunoSEQ multiplex PCR; TCRdb's version includes in-frame clones alone and lacks a portion of them. The data show roughly 100,000 clones, approximately 89% seen once. These data are taken from a study of T cell responses to AZD1222 COVID-19 vaccine. Study outcomes and limitations: Among AZD1222 vaccinees, only five or six were seropositive at baseline.

It was second doses at about 4 or about 12 weeks that were pooled. Germline loops: CDR1 MNHEY, CDR2 SMNVEV (reference sequence). This CDR3 spans 15 amino acids. Trimming stripped 5 bases from V and 5 bases from J, with 19 bases between. This specimen consisted of peripheral blood, obtained 28 days after the second AZD1222 dose. This sequence was found in an adult who received the AZD1222 COVID-19 vaccine. The gene calls are TRBV27 and TRBJ2-7; possible D gene TRBD2, 5 bases. The CDR3 DNA is TGTGCCAGCAGTGTTATCCACAGAGGGTTCAACGAGCAGTACTTC. This translates into CASSVIHRGFNEQYF.